The next 15 T cell receptor beta chains were all read from a single sample in a study of blood T cell repertoires in COVID-19. TCRdb's copy holds only in-frame clones and misses some; the assay was immunoSEQ multiplex PCR. The repertoire includes 400,000 to 500,000 clones, approximately 91% of them detected once, and 1.4% to 1.5% sits in the top ten. The sequenced sample was PBMCs or T cells enriched from blood (not recorded which). The origin of the receptors is a young woman who had been exposed to COVID-19.

The V gene is TRBV10-3, the J gene TRBJ1-3; 7 bases match TRBD1. The CDR3 spans 14 residues. Trimming at V came to 4 bases and at J to 2 bases, leaving 2 bases not matched to a gene. Looked up from germline, CDR1 is ENHRY and CDR2 is SYGVKD. The CDR3 protein is CAISGQGTGNTIYF. The CDR3 nucleotides are TGTGCCATCAGTGGACAGGGAACTGGAAACACCATATATTTT.

The chain links TRBV5-1 to TRBJ2-3, with D perhaps TRBD1 (6 bases). This CDR3 spans 14 amino acids. V lost 4 bases and J lost 3, with 12 bases in between. Germline V CDR1 and CDR2: SGHRS, YFSETQ. CDR3 in DNA: TGCGCCAGCAGCCGCGGACAGATAACAGATACGCAGTATTTT. Translated, it gives CASSRGQITDTQYF.

Points on this clone: Other nucleotide sequences from this sample produce the same CDR3. The chain couples TRBV7-2 to TRBJ2-7; TRBD2 is a possible D gene (6 bases). Deletions cut 0 bases from V and 2 bases from J, with 8 bases between. Germline CDR1 reads SGHTA; CDR2 reads FQGNSA. The CDR3 runs 14 residues. Here the CDR3 DNA reads TGTGCCAGCAGCTTAGCGGGAGGTACCTACGAGCAGTACTTC. Residues: CASSLAGGTYEQYF.

The chain couples TRBV5-8 to TRBJ1-5, with D perhaps matching TRBD1 (5 bases). The CDR3 length is 17 residues. The V gene lost 6 bases and the J gene lost 4 bases, with 23 bases spanning the gap. Germline V gives CDR1 SGHTS, CDR2 YDEGEE. The CDR3 spells CASTEQLSGSKNQPQHF. The CDR3 region has the DNA TGTGCCAGCACCGAACAATTGTCAGGGTCGAAGAATCAGCCCCAGCATTTT.

A single count supports this clone. This rearrangement joins TRBV28 to TRBJ1-2; D ambiguous. Germline values: CDR1 MDHEN, CDR2 SYDVKM. Trimming removed 8 bases from V and 8 bases from J, with 9 bases in between. This CDR3 is built from 10 residues. The CDR3 bases are TGTGCCAGCTACGGGGTGGGCTACACCTTC. It codes for CASYGVGYTF.

This clone has only a few counts. This chain links TRBV28 with TRBJ1-1, with 8 nucleotides matching TRBD1. The length of the CDR3 is 15 residues. Germline lookup yields CDR1 MDHEN and CDR2 SYDVKM. V lost 5 bases and J lost 5; bases outside the gene matches: 10. In nucleotides, the CDR3 is TGTGCCAGCAGTCCTCGACAGGGGAGAGGGACTGAAGCTTTCTTT. Translation gives CASSPRQGRGTEAFF.

The chain recombines TRBV12-5 with TRBJ2-3; TRBD2 agrees at 9 bases. Unmatched junction bases numbered 4, after V lost 2 bases and J lost 4 bases. This CDR3 region has 15 residues. Germline CDR1 reads LGHNT; CDR2 reads FRNRAP. CDR3 DNA: TGTGCTAGTGGTTTGACGCGGGAGGGTCCAGATACGCAGTATTTT. Translated, it gives CASGLTREGPDTQYF. The variable domain in full, completed from reference TRBV12-5 and TRBJ2-3, reads DARVTQTPRHKVTEMGQEVTMRCQPILGHNTVFWYRQTMMQGLELLAYFRNRAPLDDSGMPKDRFSAEMPDATLATLKIQPSEPRDSAVYFCASGLTREGPDTQYFGPGTRLTVL.

The CDR3 nucleotides are TGTGCCAGCAGTTCCCCGACCGGGGAGCTGTTTTTT. It codes for CASSSPTGELFF. J is TRBJ2-2 and V is TRBV27; D is uncertain. CDR1 is MNHEY and CDR2 is SMNVEV in the germline V gene (reference sequence). Trimming pared 4 bases from V and 5 bases from J, leaving 5 bases between. The CDR3 consists of 12 residues.

V usage is TRBV3-1 (or the pseudogene TRBV3-2) and J usage is TRBJ2-3, with TRBD1 as a possible D gene (6 bases). Germline V lookup: CDR1 LGHDT, CDR2 YNNKEL (reference sequence). The length of the CDR3 is 15 residues. The V gene lost 3 bases and the J gene lost 2 bases, with 12 bases spanning the gap. The CDR3 loop is CASSQIGTTTDTQYF. Written as DNA, the CDR3 is TGTGCCAGCAGCCAGATCGGGACAACCACAGATACGCAGTATTTT.

This rearrangement joins TRBV28 to TRBJ1-2, with TRBD1 matching 8 bases. Trimming took 7 bases from V and 4 from J; bases not matched to a gene: 17. Germline loops: CDR1 MDHEN, CDR2 SYDVKM. The CDR3 runs to 17 residues. The CDR3 sequence is CASISKNGQGRGYGYTF. In nucleotides, the CDR3 is TGTGCCAGCATATCGAAAAATGGACAGGGCCGGGGCTATGGCTACACCTTC.

The sample holds one count of this clone. The chain has TRBV19 and TRBJ1-1; TRBD1 is a possible D gene (6 bases). Deletions cut 5 bases from V and 4 bases from J, with 17 bases between. Germline CDR1 reads LNHDA; CDR2 reads SQIVND (reference sequence). This CDR3 comprises 15 residues. In nucleotides, the CDR3 is TGTGCCAGTAGTCTACAGGGAATTGGGAGCACTGAAGCTTTCTTT. As protein: CASSLQGIGSTEAFF.

This clone appeared once. V and J are TRBV5-1 and TRBJ1-1; D may be TRBD1 (6 bases). The CDR3 runs to 15 residues. Germline values: CDR1 SGHRS, CDR2 YFSETQ. The V end was cut by 6 bases, the J end by 1 base, with 16 bases between. The CDR3: CASKLSGERNTEAFF. CDR3 DNA: TGCGCCAGCAAACTGTCAGGGGAGAGGAACACTGAAGCTTTCTTT. The variable domain in full, with the rest retrieved from reference TRBV5-1 and TRBJ1-1, is KAGVTQTPRYLIKTRGQQVTLSCSPISGHRSVSWYQQTPGQGLQFLFEYFSETQRNKGNFPGRFSGRQFSNSRSEMNVSTLELGDSALYLCASKLSGERNTEAFFGQGTRLTVV.

V gene TRBV28 combines with J gene TRBJ2-1; 10 bases align to TRBD1. V was clipped by 4 bases and J by 7 bases; unmatched bases: 10. CDR3 length: 16 residues. Germline assignment: CDR1 MDHEN and CDR2 SYDVKM. CDR3 residues: CASSSPTGGAGNEQFF. The DNA of the CDR3 is TGTGCCAGCAGTTCCCCGACAGGGGGCGCGGGTAATGAGCAGTTCTTC.

The CDR3 DNA reads TGTGCCAGCAGCCAAGATCCGGGGTCTCGGCTACGCGAGCAGTACTTC. Translating it yields CASSQDPGSRLREQYF. The chain employs TRBV3-1 (or the pseudogene TRBV3-2) and TRBJ2-7; a possible D gene is TRBD2 (5 bases). The germline CDR1 and CDR2 sequences are LGHDT and YNNKEL (reference sequence). V shed 0 bases and J shed 6 bases, with 18 bases lying between them. The CDR3 loop spans 16 amino acids.

The chain links TRBV18 to TRBJ1-6; 9 positions match TRBD1. The CDR3 has 15 residues. Per the germline V gene, CDR1 is KGHSH and CDR2 is LQKENI. J was trimmed by 7 bases and V by 3 bases; bases with no gene match: 4. The CDR3: CASSPEGQGNSPLHF. The CDR3 nucleotides are TGTGCCAGCTCACCCGAGGGACAGGGCAATTCACCCCTCCACTTT.